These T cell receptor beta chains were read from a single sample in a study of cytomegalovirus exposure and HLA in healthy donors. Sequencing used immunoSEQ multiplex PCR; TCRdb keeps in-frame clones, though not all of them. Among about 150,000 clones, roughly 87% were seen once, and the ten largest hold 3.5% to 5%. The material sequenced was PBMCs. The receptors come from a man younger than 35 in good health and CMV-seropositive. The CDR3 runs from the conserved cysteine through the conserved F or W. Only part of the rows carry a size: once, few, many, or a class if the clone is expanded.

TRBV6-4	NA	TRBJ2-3	CASSAEQGGADTQYF
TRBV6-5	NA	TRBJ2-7	CASSERWGMDEQYF
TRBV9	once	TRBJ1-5	CASSARTGVSNQPQHF
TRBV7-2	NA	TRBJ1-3	CASSLINFLSGNTIYF
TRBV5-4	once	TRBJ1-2	CASTITGVYGYTF
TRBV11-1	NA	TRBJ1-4	CASSFGEKLFF
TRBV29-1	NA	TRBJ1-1	CSGVRRNTEAFF
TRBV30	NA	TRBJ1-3	CAWSVPGTSGNTIYF
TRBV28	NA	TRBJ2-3	CASTPLPGQGALDTQYF
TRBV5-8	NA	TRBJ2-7	CASSFSGLAGVGAEQYF
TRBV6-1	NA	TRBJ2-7	CASSEGGLPDYEQYF
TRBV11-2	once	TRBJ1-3	CASSPQGIGNTIYF
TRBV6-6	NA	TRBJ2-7	CASSPDRDEQYF
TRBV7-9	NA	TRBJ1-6	CASSLGRTGAYNSPLHF
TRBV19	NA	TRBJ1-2	CASTNEVDYGYTF
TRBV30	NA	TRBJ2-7	CAWTIPGAGAYEQYF
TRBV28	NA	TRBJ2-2	CASSLGSTGELFF
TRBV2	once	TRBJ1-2	CASSGGRTGLTNYGYTF
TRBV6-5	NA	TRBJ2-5	CASRPGQAQETQYF
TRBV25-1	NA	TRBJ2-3	CASSDLGGPTDTQYF
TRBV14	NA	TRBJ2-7	CASSQEIASGRREQYF
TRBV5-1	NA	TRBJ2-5	CASSPQGVGETQYF
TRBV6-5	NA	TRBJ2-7	CASSFTGQGSYEQYF
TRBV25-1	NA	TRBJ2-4	CASSPDRNIQYF
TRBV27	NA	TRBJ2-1	CASRRNNEQFF
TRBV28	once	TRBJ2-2	CASITYRVTGELFF
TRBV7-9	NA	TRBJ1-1	CASSLVLGLAEAFF
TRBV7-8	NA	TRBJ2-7	CASSLPPLTYEQYF
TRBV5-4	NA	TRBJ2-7	CASRNGAGGQGTHEQYF
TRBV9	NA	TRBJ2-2	CASSADNTGELFF
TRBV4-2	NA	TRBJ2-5	CASSLPGLAGGETQYF
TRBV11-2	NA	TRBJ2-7	CASSTGTFSSYEQYF
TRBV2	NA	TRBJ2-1	CASKTSGRAGVF
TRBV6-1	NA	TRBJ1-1	CATQNRENTEAFF
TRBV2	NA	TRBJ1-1	CATHEVGTEAFF
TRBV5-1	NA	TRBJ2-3	CASSLVGTGTTSTDTQYF
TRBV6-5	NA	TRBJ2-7	CASSPFEANQHEQYF
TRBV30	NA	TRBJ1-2	CAWKHGAYYGYTF
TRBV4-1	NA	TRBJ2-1	CASSQSPVTGLSYNEQFF
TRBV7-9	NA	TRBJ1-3	CASSLVLVTDSGNTIYF
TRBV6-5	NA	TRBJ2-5	CASSKDRVQTQYF
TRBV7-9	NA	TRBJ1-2	CASSSRDRGKGYTF
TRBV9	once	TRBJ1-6	CASSGRPGGSPLHF
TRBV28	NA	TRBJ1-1	CASSFSVEAFF
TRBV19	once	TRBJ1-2	CASSISGSRGNYGYTF
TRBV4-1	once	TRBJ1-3	CASSRQVLLPGNTIYF
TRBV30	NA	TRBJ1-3	CAWSVRGSSGNTIYF
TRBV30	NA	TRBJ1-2	CAWSSMGGIYGYTF
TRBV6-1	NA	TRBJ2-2	CASSEGSGGVPGELFF
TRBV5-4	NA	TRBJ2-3	CASSASGSGTDTQYF
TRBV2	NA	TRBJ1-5	CASSTSGQGYQPQHF
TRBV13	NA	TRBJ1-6	CASSLKQDNSPLHF
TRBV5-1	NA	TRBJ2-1	CASSPIGTSGRGLFF
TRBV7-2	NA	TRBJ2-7	CASSWPGQGKYEQYF
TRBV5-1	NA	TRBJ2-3	CASSLTTPTDTQYF
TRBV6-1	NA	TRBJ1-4	CASSDIGGSNEKLFF
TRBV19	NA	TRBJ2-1	CASSIQRGYNEQFF